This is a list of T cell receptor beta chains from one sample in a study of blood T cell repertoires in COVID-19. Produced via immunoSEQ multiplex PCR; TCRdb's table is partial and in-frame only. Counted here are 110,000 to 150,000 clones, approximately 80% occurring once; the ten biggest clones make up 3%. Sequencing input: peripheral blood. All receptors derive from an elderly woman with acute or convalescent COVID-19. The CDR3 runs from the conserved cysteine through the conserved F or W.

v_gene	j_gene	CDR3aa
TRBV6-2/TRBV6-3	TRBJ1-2	CASSYSGQGVGGYTF
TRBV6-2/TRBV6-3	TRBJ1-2	CASYYSGSIYGYTF
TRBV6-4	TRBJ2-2	CASSGSTGGHGELFF
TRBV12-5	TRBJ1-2	CASGSGNSYGYTF
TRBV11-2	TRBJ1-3	CASSLAGQGTGNTIYF
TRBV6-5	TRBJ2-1	CASTNSGEQFF
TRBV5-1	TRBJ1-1	CASSSTGGIATEAFF
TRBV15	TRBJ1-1	CATQVNRNTEAFF
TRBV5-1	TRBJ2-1	CASSSGQAVSEQFF
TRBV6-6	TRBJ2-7	CASSPSWGLGYEQYF
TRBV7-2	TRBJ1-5	CASSLAWSMDQPQHF
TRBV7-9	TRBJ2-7	CASSLRTGGGEQYF
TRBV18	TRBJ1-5	CASSPPEGGRNQPQHF
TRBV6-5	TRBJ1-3	CASTLRGPGNTIYF
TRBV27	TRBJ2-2	CASSLRGPEDTGELFF
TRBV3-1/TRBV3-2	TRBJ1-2	CASSQDARGFYGYTF
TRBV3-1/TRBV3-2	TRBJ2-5	CASSQDWGRAGGQETQYF
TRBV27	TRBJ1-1	CASSLSRGRTEAFF
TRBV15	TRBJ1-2	CATSRDKTGALYGYTF
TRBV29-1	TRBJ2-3	CSVAPREADTQYF
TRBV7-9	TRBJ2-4	CASSLASGDIQYF
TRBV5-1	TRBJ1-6	CASSPLRGSYNSPLHF
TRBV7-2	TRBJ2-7	CASSLDRTVREQYF
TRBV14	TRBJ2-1	CASSPHRGGQNEQFF
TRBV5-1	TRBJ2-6	CASSYRGGWERGYSGANVLTF
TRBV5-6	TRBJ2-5	CASSLQNQETQYF
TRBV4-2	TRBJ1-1	CASSQDSNTEAFF
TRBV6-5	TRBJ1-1	CASRGQGVEAFF
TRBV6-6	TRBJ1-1	CASSRYGAGTGTMNTEAFF
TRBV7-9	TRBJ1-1	CASSREAEAFF
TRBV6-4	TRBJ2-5	CASSTRQGYRETQYF
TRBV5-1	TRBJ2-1	CASSLDGDISYNEQFF
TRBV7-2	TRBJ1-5	CASSFDRDQPQHF
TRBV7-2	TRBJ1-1	CASSARQGTMNTEAFF
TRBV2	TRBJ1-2	CASSVANYGYTF
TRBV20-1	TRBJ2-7	CSASTSSSGGEYEQYF
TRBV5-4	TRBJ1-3	CASFMGGLAGNTIYF
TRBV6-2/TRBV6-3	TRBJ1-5	CASSYRRDSDRGNQPQHF
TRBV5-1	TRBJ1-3	CASSLVGSDYSGNTIYF
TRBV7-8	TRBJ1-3	CASSLITGTERNTIYF
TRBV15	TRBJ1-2	CATSRELSGDYGYTF
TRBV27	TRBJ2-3	CASSLVQLSTDTQYF
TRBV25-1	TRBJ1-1	CASSEIAGTGGSEAFF
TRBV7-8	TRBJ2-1	CASSLGTGNEQFF
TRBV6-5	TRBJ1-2	CASTMGQANYGYTF
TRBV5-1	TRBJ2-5	CASSAGGETQYF
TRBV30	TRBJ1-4	CAWSSGLGEKLFF
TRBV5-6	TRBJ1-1	CASTRQGNTEAFF
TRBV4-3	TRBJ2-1	CASSQETSGGRFF
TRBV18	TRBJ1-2	CASSPRGQGYGYTF
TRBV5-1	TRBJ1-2	CASSLDGEADGYTF
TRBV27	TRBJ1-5	CASTQGGGNQPQHF
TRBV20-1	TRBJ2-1	CSASGRGLLNQFF
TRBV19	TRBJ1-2	CASSILQSGYGYTF
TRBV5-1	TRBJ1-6	CASSFAGYNSPLHF
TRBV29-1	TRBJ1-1	CSVVQQENTEAFF
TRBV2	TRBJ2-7	CASSEGRVREQYF
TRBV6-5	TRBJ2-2	CASSYRDRPTGELFF
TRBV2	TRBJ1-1	CASSGGTALNTEAFF
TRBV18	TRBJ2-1	CASSPPGLAGGPVWFF